The source of this T cell receptor beta chain is a study of OX40 agonist ivuxolimab in advanced cancers. Libraries were prepared by immunoSEQ multiplex PCR; TCRdb keeps only in-frame clonotypes and omits some of them. The profile shows 70,000 to 95,000 clones, under 95% of them singletons. The sequence came from an adult with an advanced solid tumor such as melanoma, head and neck, liver or kidney cancer. Specimen: CD4+ or CD8+ T cells sorted from blood, collected in a trial of the OX40 agonist ivuxolimab.

CDR3 DNA sequence: TGTGCCAGTAGTATCGGGGGCAGGGGGAAAGATACGCAGTATTTT. Translation gives CASSIGGRGKDTQYF. This chain connects TRBV19 to TRBJ2-3, with D tentatively TRBD1 (7 bases). The CDR3 runs to 15 residues. The V end lost 3 bases, the J end lost 5 bases, and 15 bases lay between the germline ends. In germline, CDR1 is LNHDA, CDR2 SQIVND (reference sequence).